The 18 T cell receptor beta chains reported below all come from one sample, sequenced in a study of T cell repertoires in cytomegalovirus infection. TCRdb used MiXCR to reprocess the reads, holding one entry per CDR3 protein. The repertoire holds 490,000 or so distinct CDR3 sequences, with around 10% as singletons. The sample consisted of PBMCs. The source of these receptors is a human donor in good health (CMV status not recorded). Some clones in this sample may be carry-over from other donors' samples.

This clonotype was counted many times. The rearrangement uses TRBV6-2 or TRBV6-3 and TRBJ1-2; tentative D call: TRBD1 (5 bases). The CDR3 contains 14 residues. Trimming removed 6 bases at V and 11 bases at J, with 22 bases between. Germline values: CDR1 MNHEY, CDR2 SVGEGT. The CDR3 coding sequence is TGTGCCAGCAGGAGAACCGGGACCGTAACGGAGTACACCTTC. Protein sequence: CASRRTGTVTEYTF.

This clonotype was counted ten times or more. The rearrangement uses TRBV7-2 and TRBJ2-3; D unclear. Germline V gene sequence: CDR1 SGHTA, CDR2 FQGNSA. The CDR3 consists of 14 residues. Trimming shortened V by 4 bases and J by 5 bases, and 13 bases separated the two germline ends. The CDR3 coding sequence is TGTGCCAGCAGCTCCTGGGGTCTCGAAGATACGCAGTATTTT. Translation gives CASSSWGLEDTQYF.

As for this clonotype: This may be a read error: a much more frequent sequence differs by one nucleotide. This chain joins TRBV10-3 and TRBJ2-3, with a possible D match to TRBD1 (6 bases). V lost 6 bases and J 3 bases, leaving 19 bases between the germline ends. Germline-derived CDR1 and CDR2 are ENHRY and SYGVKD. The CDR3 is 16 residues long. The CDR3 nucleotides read TGTGCCATCAGCGATGGGGGACATGGGGCAACAGATACGCAGTATTTT. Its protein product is CAISDGGHGATDTQYF.

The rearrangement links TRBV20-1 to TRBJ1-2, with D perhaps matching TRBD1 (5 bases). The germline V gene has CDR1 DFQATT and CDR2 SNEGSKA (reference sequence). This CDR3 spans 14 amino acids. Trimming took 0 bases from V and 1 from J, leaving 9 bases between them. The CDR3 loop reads CSARDQGINYGYTF. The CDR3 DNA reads TGCAGTGCTAGAGATCAGGGTATTAACTATGGCTACACCTTC.

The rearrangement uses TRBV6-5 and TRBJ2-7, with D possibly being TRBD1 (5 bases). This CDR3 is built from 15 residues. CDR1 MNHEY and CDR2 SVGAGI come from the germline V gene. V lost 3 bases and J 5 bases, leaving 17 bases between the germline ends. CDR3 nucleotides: TGTGCCAGCAGTTATGCGAGACAGCCGAACCACGAGCAGTACTTC. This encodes CASSYARQPNHEQYF.

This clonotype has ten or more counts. The CDR3 reads CASSLALAGRNEQFF. The CDR3 DNA is TGTGCCAGCAGCTTGGCCCTAGCGGGAAGAAATGAGCAGTTCTTC. The gene calls are TRBV5-4 and TRBJ2-1; the match to TRBD2 covers 9 bases. The CDR3 extends over 15 amino acids. Germline V gene data show CDR1 as SGHNT and CDR2 as YYREEE (reference sequence). The trim removed 0 bases at V and 7 bases at J, leaving 5 bases unmatched.

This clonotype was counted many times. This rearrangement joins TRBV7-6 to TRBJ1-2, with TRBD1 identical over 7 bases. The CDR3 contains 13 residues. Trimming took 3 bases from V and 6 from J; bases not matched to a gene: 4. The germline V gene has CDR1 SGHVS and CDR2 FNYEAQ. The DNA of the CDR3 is TGTGCCAGCAGCTTGACAGGGTCGGATGGCTACACCTTC. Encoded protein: CASSLTGSDGYTF.

This CDR3 reads CASSSPLRNTEAFF. The CDR3 nucleotides read TGTGCCAGCAGTTCGCCCCTCAGGAACACTGAAGCTTTCTTT. The chain couples TRBV27 to TRBJ1-1; no reliable D call. The CDR3 is made up of 14 amino acids. Germline V CDR1 and CDR2: MNHEY, SMNVEV (reference sequence). Trimming removed 4 bases from V and 1 base from J, with 10 bases in between.

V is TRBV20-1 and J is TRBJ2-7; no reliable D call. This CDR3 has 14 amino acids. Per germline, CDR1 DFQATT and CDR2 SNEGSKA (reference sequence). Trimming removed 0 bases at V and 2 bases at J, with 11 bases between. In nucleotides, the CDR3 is TGCAGTGCTAGAGATCGGCGGCAGACCTACGAGCAGTACTTC. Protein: CSARDRRQTYEQYF.

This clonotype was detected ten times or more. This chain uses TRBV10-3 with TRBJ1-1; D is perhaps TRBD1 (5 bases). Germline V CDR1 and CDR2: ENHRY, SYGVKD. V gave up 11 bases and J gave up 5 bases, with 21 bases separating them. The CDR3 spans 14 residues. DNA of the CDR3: TGTGCCGCACAAGAGGGGCCACCCTCTACTGAAGCTTTCTTT. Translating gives CAAQEGPPSTEAFF.

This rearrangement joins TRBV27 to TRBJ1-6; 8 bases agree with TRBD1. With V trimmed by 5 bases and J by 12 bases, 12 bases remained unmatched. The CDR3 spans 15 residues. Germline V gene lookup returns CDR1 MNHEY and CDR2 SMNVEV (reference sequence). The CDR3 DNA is TGTGCCAGCAGTGACAGGGGCCACCCTGATAGACCCCTCCACTTT. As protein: CASSDRGHPDRPLHF.

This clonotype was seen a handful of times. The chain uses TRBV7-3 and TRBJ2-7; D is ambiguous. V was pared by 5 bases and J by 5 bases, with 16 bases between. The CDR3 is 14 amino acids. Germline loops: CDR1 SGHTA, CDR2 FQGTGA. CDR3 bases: TGTGCCAGCAGCCGCCCCCCGGCCGTCCACGAGCAGTACTTC. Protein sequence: CASSRPPAVHEQYF. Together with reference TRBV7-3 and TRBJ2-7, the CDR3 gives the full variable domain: GAGVSQTPSNKVTEKGKYVELRCDPISGHTALYWYRQSLGQGPEFLIYFQGTGAADDSGLPNDRFFAVRPEGSVSTLKIQRTERGDSAVYLCASSRPPAVHEQYFGPGTRLTVT.

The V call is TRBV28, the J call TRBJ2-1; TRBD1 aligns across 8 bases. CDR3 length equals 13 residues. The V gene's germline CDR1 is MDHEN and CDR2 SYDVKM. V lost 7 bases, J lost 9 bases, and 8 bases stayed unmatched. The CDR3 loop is CASIVQGAPEQFF. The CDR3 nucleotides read TGTGCCAGCATCGTTCAGGGGGCGCCTGAGCAGTTCTTC. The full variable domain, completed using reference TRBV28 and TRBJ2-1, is DVKVTQSSRYLVKRTGEKVFLECVQDMDHENMFWYRQDPGLGLRLIYFSYDVKMKEKGDIPEGYSVSREKKERFSLILESASTNQTSMYLCASIVQGAPEQFFGPGTRLTVL.

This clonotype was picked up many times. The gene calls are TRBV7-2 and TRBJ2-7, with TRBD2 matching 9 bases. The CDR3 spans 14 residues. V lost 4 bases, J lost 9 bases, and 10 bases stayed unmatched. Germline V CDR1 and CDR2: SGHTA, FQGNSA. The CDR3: CASSSPAGGPGQYF. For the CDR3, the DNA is TGTGCCAGCAGCTCCCCGGCGGGGGGGCCTGGGCAGTACTTC.

The chain's CDR3 is CAWSPGTGGRDTQYF. DNA of the CDR3: TGTGCCTGGAGTCCCGGGACAGGGGGTAGGGATACGCAGTATTTT. The V gene is TRBV30, the J gene TRBJ2-3; the match to TRBD1 covers 11 bases. This CDR3 is built from 15 residues. The germline V gene has CDR1 GTSNPN and CDR2 SVGIG (reference sequence). V was clipped by 2 bases and J by 6 bases; unmatched bases: 7. Filled out from reference TRBV30 and TRBJ2-3, the complete variable domain reads SQTIHQWPATLVQPVGSPLSLECTVEGTSNPNLYWYRQAAGRGLQLLFYSVGIGQISSEVPQNLSASRPQDRQFILSSKKLLLSDSGFYLCAWSPGTGGRDTQYFGPGTRLTVL.

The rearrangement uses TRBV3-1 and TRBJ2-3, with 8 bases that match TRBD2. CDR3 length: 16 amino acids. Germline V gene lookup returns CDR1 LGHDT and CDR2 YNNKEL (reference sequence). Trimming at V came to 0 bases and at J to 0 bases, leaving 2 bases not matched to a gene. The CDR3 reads CASSQELAESTDTQYF. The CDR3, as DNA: TGTGCCAGCAGCCAAGAACTAGCGGAGAGCACAGATACGCAGTATTTT.

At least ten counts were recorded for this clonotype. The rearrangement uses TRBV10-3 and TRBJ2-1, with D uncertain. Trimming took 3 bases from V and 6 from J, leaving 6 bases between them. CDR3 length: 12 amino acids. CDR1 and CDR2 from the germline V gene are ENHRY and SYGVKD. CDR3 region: CAISDPGNEQFF. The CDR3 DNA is TGTGCCATCAGTGACCCGGGCAATGAGCAGTTCTTC.

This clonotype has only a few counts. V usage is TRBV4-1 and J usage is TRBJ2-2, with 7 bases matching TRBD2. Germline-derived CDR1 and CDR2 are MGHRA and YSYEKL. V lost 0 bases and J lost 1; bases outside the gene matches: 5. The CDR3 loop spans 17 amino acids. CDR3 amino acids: CASSQDWSSGNTGELFF. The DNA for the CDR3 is TGCGCCAGCAGCCAAGATTGGTCTAGCGGGAACACCGGGGAGCTGTTTTTT.